The source of this TCR beta chain is a study of Ad26.COV2.S vaccination and SARS-CoV-2 variants. Study-level points and caveats: Participants in the vaccine arm had higher spike-specific TCR breadth; placebo recipients had lower.

Notes on this clone: Its antigen is not known.

Germline values: CDR1 SGHAT, CDR2 FQNNGV. The trim removed 5 bases at V and 0 bases at J, leaving 10 bases unmatched. The CDR3 is 16 residues long. The sample's treatment: 19 received Ad26.COV2.S at low or high dose, single or two shots; several received placebo; per-sample allocation not given. Material that was analyzed had been drawn on day 63 after the first vaccine or placebo injection. TCRdb's table, derived via immunoSEQ multiplex PCR, lists solely in-frame clones and lacks some. The sample includes 350,000 to 500,000 clones, less than 95% of them seen just once. The rearrangement links TRBV11-2 to TRBJ2-7; 7 nucleotides agree with TRBD1. The sequencing used peripheral blood, collected in a trial of Ad26.COV2.S vaccine versus placebo. The TCR was taken from a person aged 18-65 years who received the Ad26.COV2.S COVID-19 vaccine or a placebo. The CDR3 loop is CASSPPGTESSYEQYF. CDR3 sequence (DNA): TGTGCCAGCAGCCCACCTGGGACAGAAAGCTCCTACGAGCAGTACTTC.